The clone carrying this TCR beta chain was counted only a few times. It was template switching that added a universal primer site, and there were unique molecular identifiers on the cDNA. TCRdb reprocessed the 5' RACE reads via MiXCR and lists one record per CDR3 protein. Here the sample spans some 600,000 distinct CDR3 sequences, roughly 6.6% being singletons. These data come from a study of identical twins. CDR1 and CDR2 (germline): DFQATT, SNEGSKA (reference sequence). The V gene end was trimmed by 3 bases and the J gene end by 4 bases; junction bases not matched to a gene: 10. The CDR3 covers 16 residues. This same sample was also part of a study on yellow fever vaccine responses in identical twins.

The clonotype comes from a woman aged 18-29 years in good health. The V gene is TRBV20-1, the J gene TRBJ2-1, with 9 bases aligning to TRBD1. Sample: PBMCs. CDR3 in amino acids: CSARRLWTGEYNEQFF. In DNA, the CDR3 is TGCAGTGCTAGGCGGCTGTGGACAGGGGAATACAATGAGCAGTTCTTC.